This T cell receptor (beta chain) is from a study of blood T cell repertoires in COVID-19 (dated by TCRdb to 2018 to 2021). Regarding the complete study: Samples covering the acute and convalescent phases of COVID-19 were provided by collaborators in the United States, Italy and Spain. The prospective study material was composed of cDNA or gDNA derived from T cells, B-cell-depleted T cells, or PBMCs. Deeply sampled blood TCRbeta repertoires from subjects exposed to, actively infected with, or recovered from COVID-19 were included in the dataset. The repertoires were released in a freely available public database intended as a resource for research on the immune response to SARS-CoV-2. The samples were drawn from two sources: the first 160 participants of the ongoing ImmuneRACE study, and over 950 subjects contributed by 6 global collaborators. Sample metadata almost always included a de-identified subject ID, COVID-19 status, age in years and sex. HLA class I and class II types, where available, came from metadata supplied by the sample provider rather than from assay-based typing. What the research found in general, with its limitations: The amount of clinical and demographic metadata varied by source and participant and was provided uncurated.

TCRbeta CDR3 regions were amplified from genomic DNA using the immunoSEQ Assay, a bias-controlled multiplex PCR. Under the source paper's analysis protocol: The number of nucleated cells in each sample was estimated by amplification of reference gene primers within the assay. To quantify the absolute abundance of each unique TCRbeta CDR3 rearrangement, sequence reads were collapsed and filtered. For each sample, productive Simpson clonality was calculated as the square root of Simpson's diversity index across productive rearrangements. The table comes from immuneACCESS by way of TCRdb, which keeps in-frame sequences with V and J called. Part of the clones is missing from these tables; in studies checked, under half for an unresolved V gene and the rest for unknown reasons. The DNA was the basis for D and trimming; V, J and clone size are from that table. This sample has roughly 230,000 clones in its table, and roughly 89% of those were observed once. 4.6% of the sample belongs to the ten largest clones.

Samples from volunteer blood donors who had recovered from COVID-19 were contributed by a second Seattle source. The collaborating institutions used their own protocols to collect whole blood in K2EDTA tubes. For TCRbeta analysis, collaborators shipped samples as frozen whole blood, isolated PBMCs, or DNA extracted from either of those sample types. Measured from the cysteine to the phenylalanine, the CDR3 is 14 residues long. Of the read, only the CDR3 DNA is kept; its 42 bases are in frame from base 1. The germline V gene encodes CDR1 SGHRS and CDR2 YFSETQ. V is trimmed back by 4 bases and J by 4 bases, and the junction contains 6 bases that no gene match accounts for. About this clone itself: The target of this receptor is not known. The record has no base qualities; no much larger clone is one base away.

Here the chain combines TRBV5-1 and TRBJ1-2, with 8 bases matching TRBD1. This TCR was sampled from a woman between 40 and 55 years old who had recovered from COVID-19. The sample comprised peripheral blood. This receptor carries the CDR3 CASSPGQGGYGYTF. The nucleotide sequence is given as TGCGCCAGCAGCCCAGGACAGGGAGGCTATGGCTACACCTTC.